This T cell receptor (beta chain) was identified in a study of blood T cell repertoires in COVID-19. For the study at large: T cells, B-cell-depleted T cells, or PBMCs provided the cDNA or gDNA that served as material.

Germline assignment: CDR1 SNHLY and CDR2 FYNNEI. This CDR3 has 14 residues. V shed 8 bases and J 3 bases; nucleotides not matched to a gene: 10. Seattle participants joined during active infection and were tracked over time. Here immunoSEQ multiplex PCR was the method, and the copy in TCRdb shows in-frame clones only, minus some. The sample includes about 74,000 clones, more than 85% of them seen just once. This clonotype was sampled from a man in his fifties with COVID-19, enrolled during active disease. The chain employs TRBV2 and TRBJ2-7; 7 positions agree with TRBD1. What was sequenced was peripheral blood. The DNA for the CDR3 is TGTGCCAGCCTCCTTCCCCAGGGGGTCTACGAGCAGTACTTC. Encoded protein: CASLLPQGVYEQYF. Complete variable domain (other parts from reference TRBV2 and TRBJ2-7): EPEVTQTPSHQVTQMGQEVILRCVPISNHLYFYWYRQILGQKVEFLVSFYNNEISEKSEIFDDQFSVERPDGSNFTLKIRSTKLEDSAMYFCASLLPQGVYEQYFGPGTRLTVT.